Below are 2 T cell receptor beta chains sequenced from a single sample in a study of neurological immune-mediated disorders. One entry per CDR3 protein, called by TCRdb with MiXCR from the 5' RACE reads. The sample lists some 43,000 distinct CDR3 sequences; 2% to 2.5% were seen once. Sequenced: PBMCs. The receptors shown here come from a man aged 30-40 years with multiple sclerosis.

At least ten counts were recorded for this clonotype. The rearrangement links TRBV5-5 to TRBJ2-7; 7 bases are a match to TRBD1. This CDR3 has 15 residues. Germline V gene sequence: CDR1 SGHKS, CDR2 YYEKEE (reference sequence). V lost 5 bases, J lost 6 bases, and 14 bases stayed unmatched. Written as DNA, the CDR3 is TGTGCCAGCAGGCCTGACAGGGTTTGGGGTCTCGAGCAGTACTTC. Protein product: CASRPDRVWGLEQYF.

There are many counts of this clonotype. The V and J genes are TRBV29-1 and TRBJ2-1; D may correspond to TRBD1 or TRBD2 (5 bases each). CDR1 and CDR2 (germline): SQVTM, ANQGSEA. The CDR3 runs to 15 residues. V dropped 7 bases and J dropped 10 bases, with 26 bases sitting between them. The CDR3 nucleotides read TGCAGCGCCGCCGGGGATCCGGCAGGGAATACGGAGCAGTTCTTC. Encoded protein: CSAAGDPAGNTEQFF.